This T cell receptor (beta chain) is from a study of cytomegalovirus exposure and HLA in healthy donors. Study details: A preliminary data release comprised 80 million to 95 million unique TCRs obtained from HLA-typed donors.

The primer mix had 60 Vbeta and 13 Jbeta primers. The assay was immunoSEQ multiplex PCR, and TCRdb's table has in-frame clones only and misses some. Here the sample table reports approximately 140,000 clones. This sequence originates from a woman aged 45 to 65 in good health and CMV-seronegative. The sample was PBMCs.

In DNA form, the CDR3 reads TGTGCCAGCAGTTTAACCGTGTGGGGAGGGGACACTGAAGCTTTCTTT. Its translation: CASSLTVWGGDTEAFF. The chain is built from TRBV28 and TRBJ1-1, with a possible D match to TRBD1 (5 bases). The ends were cut back, 2 bases at V and 3 bases at J, with 16 bases in the middle. The CDR3 is made up of 16 amino acids. Germline CDR1 and CDR2: MDHEN and SYDVKM.